Detailed here is one T cell receptor beta chain. This entry is derived from a study of blood T cell repertoires in COVID-19. Study as a whole: PBMCs, B-cell-depleted T cells, or T cells were the source of the cDNA or gDNA that made up the material.

In the original analysis: Amplified reference gene primers provided the basis for estimating nucleated cell counts. Profiled with immunoSEQ multiplex PCR; TCRdb holds only in-frame clones, not every one. The DNA gave D and trimming, while V, J and clone size come from that table. The sample carries around 180,000 clones, 75% to 90% recorded once. The sequence was obtained from a human donor with active or convalescent COVID-19. The donor label of this sample is uncertain. The material sequenced was peripheral blood.

The CDR3 protein is CASSRLRDNEQFF. CDR3 nucleotides: TGTGCCAGCAGCCGACTTCGGGACAATGAGCAGTTCTTC. The chain is built from TRBV7-2 and TRBJ2-1, with no clear D. The germline gives CDR1 SGHTA, CDR2 FQGNSA. The CDR3 sequence is 13 residues long. V gave up 5 bases and J gave up 5 bases, with 10 bases separating them.